A single sample is the source of the 5 T cell receptor beta chains below, sequenced in a study of shared clonotypes between healthy human individuals. This table comes from immunoSEQ multiplex PCR, and its TCRdb copy is limited to in-frame clones, with some not included. Among some 1,600,000 clones, nearly 99% were seen once, and the ten largest hold about 0.4%. Sequencing used naive CD4+ T cells sorted from blood. The subset is: CD45RA+ positively selected. The source is a man younger than 40 in good health.

The chain couples TRBV9 to TRBJ2-7; 7 positions agree with TRBD1. Germline assignment: CDR1 SGDLS and CDR2 YYNGEE. The J segment lost 5 bases and the V segment lost 0 bases, leaving 8 bases of the junction unmatched. The CDR3 runs to 15 residues. The CDR3 region is CASSVELGGPNEQYF. The CDR3 nucleotides are TGTGCCAGCAGCGTAGAGTTAGGGGGCCCCAACGAGCAGTACTTC.

The chain couples TRBV5-5 to TRBJ2-7; the D gene is possibly TRBD1 (5 bases). Germline V CDR1 and CDR2: SGHKS, YYEKEE (reference sequence). The germline V and J ends were trimmed by 0 bases and 3 bases, with 10 bases remaining between them. The CDR3 runs to 14 residues. This CDR3 is CASSLVQVGYEQYF. The CDR3 DNA follows: TGTGCCAGCAGCTTGGTACAGGTGGGCTACGAGCAGTACTTC.

This chain connects TRBV6-1 to TRBJ1-1; D is undetermined. Trimming took off 4 bases at V and 0 bases at J, with 6 bases between the two ends. In germline, CDR1 is MNHNS, CDR2 SASEGT. The length of the CDR3 is 13 residues. The CDR3 sequence: CASSVELNTEAFF. CDR3 coding DNA: TGTGCCAGCAGTGTCGAACTGAACACTGAAGCTTTCTTT.

The V call is TRBV18, the J call TRBJ1-5, with D tentatively TRBD1 (5 bases). Trimming removed 3 bases at V and 1 base at J, with 7 bases between. Germline assignment: CDR1 KGHSH and CDR2 LQKENI. The CDR3 sequence is 14 residues long. The chain's CDR3 is CASSPWDSNQPQHF. Here the CDR3 DNA reads TGTGCCAGCTCACCCTGGGACAGCAATCAGCCCCAGCATTTT.

The chain carries TRBV13 and TRBJ2-7; D is perhaps TRBD2 (6 bases). V dropped 4 bases and J dropped 3 bases, with 16 bases sitting between them. Per the germline V gene, CDR1 is PRHDT and CDR2 is FYEKMQ (reference sequence). The CDR3 loop spans 15 amino acids. CDR3: CASSYPRVGGYEQYF. CDR3 coding DNA: TGTGCCAGCAGCTACCCCCGGGTCGGGGGCTACGAGCAGTACTTC.